Listed below are T cell receptor beta chains from one sample, sequenced in a study of blood T cells in healthy people across ages. TCRdb reprocessed the 5' RACE reads via MiXCR and lists one record per CDR3 protein. The sample includes about 1.5 million distinct CDR3 sequences, under 55% of them seen just once. Sequencing input: blood. All receptors come from a woman aged 18-29 years in good health. The CDR3 runs from the conserved cysteine through the conserved F or W. Fields, in order: CDR3 DNA, CDR3 protein, clone size, D gene, V gene, J gene. A D gene is named only where the DNA matches it firmly. Clone size is shown for a subset of rows, as once, few, many or a class of expanded clone.

cdr3_nt: TGCAGTGCTCCCTCTGATGGGGATGGCTACACCTTC; cdr3_aa: CSAPSDGDGYTF; clone_size: few; d_call: .; v_call: TRBV20-1; j_call: TRBJ1-2
cdr3_nt: TGTGCCAGCAGCCATCCTTGGGACAGGGGTTCCTACGAGCAGTACTTC; cdr3_aa: CASSHPWDRGSYEQYF; clone_size: few; d_call: TRBD1; v_call: TRBV7-9; j_call: TRBJ2-7
cdr3_nt: TGTGCCAGCAGCTTAGCTGACTATCCAACCTACGAGCAGTACTTC; cdr3_aa: CASSLADYPTYEQYF; clone_size: few; d_call: .; v_call: TRBV7-2; j_call: TRBJ2-7
cdr3_nt: TGCAGTGCTAGCAGGACCTACGAGCAGTACTTC; cdr3_aa: CSASRTYEQYF; clone_size: few; d_call: .; v_call: TRBV20-1; j_call: TRBJ2-7
cdr3_nt: TGTGCCAGCTGCCCCCCGGAGCGTACCTATGGCTACACCTTC; cdr3_aa: CASCPPERTYGYTF; clone_size: few; d_call: .; v_call: TRBV28; j_call: TRBJ1-2
cdr3_nt: TGTACCAGCAGTCTGGGACGTCCCTACGAGCAGTACTTC; cdr3_aa: CTSSLGRPYEQYF; clone_size: .; d_call: .; v_call: TRBV28; j_call: TRBJ2-7
cdr3_nt: TGTGCCGCTAATACGGACATTGGTACTGAAGCTTTCTTT; cdr3_aa: CAANTDIGTEAFF; clone_size: few; d_call: .; v_call: TRBV10-3; j_call: TRBJ1-1
cdr3_nt: TGTGCCAGCACAGCCGAGACTAGCGGGGTAGCTACTAGCACAGATACGCAGTATTTT; cdr3_aa: CASTAETSGVATSTDTQYF; clone_size: .; d_call: TRBD2; v_call: TRBV27; j_call: TRBJ2-3
cdr3_nt: TGCGCCAGCAGCGTAAGGGACGCCAGAAGTAGCTATGGCTACACCTTC; cdr3_aa: CASSVRDARSSYGYTF; clone_size: .; d_call: .; v_call: TRBV4-1; j_call: TRBJ1-2
cdr3_nt: TGTGCCAGCAGTTTATATGGACAGGGGTTCCGTCAGCCCCAGCATTTT; cdr3_aa: CASSLYGQGFRQPQHF; clone_size: once; d_call: TRBD1; v_call: TRBV27; j_call: TRBJ1-5
cdr3_nt: TGTGCCAGCAGCCCGTACAGGAAGGAGCAGTTCTTC; cdr3_aa: CASSPYRKEQFF; clone_size: .; d_call: .; v_call: TRBV7-2; j_call: TRBJ2-1
cdr3_nt: TGTGCCAGCAGTTCCCTCTCGGCAGGCAGGGGGGACACTGAAGCTTTCTTT; cdr3_aa: CASSSLSAGRGDTEAFF; clone_size: few; d_call: TRBD1; v_call: TRBV27; j_call: TRBJ1-1
cdr3_nt: TGTGCCAGCAGCCATGGGACACCGGAGACCTACGAGCAGTACTTC; cdr3_aa: CASSHGTPETYEQYF; clone_size: .; d_call: .; v_call: TRBV27; j_call: TRBJ2-7
cdr3_nt: TGTGCCAGCAGTACCGCAGGGATTTATAGCAATCAGCCCCAGCATTTT; cdr3_aa: CASSTAGIYSNQPQHF; clone_size: few; d_call: .; v_call: TRBV27; j_call: TRBJ1-5
cdr3_nt: TGTGCCAGCATCTTAGGACTAGCGGGGGCAGAGCAGTACTTC; cdr3_aa: CASILGLAGAEQYF; clone_size: .; d_call: TRBD2; v_call: TRBV11-2; j_call: TRBJ2-7
cdr3_nt: TGTGCCAGCAGCCAAGTTGCTAGCGGGAGTTGGGAACAGTTCTTC; cdr3_aa: CASSQVASGSWEQFF; clone_size: few; d_call: TRBD2; v_call: TRBV3-1; j_call: TRBJ2-1
cdr3_nt: TGCAGCGTTGATGTAGCGGGAGTTGACAAAAACATTCAGTACTTC; cdr3_aa: CSVDVAGVDKNIQYF; clone_size: .; d_call: TRBD2; v_call: TRBV29-1; j_call: TRBJ2-4
cdr3_nt: TGTGCCAGCAGCCCCGGGACAGTCGGGGAGACCCAGTACTTC; cdr3_aa: CASSPGTVGETQYF; clone_size: few; d_call: TRBD1; v_call: TRBV9; j_call: TRBJ2-5
cdr3_nt: TGTGCCATCAGCCCCTGGGACTCTGGCTACACCTTC; cdr3_aa: CAISPWDSGYTF; clone_size: .; d_call: .; v_call: TRBV10-3; j_call: TRBJ1-2
cdr3_nt: TGTGCCAGCAGGGGTTGGGACAGACAAGAGACCCAGTACTTC; cdr3_aa: CASRGWDRQETQYF; clone_size: few; d_call: TRBD1; v_call: TRBV12-3/TRBV12-4; j_call: TRBJ2-5
cdr3_nt: TGTGCCAGCAGCCCCAGAAGGAGGAACACTGAAGCTTTCTTT; cdr3_aa: CASSPRRRNTEAFF; clone_size: .; d_call: .; v_call: TRBV6-2/TRBV6-3; j_call: TRBJ1-1
cdr3_nt: TGTGCCAGCAGTTTATTCCGGGAATTCAATGAGCAGTACTTC; cdr3_aa: CASSLFREFNEQYF; clone_size: .; d_call: .; v_call: TRBV27; j_call: TRBJ2-7
cdr3_nt: TGCAGTGCTAGAACCCCTTATACGACCGGGGAGCTGTTTTTT; cdr3_aa: CSARTPYTTGELFF; clone_size: .; d_call: .; v_call: TRBV20-1; j_call: TRBJ2-2
cdr3_nt: TGCAGTGGCGCTAGCCCGAGCTCCTACAATGAGCAGTTCTTC; cdr3_aa: CSGASPSSYNEQFF; clone_size: few; d_call: .; v_call: TRBV20-1; j_call: TRBJ2-1
cdr3_nt: TGTGCCAGCAGAGCGAGCGGGAGCTCCTACAATGAGCAGTTCTTC; cdr3_aa: CASRASGSSYNEQFF; clone_size: .; d_call: TRBD2; v_call: TRBV6-1; j_call: TRBJ2-1
cdr3_nt: TGTGCCACCAGTGACCGAGGTACTGATCAGCCCCAGCATTTT; cdr3_aa: CATSDRGTDQPQHF; clone_size: .; d_call: .; v_call: TRBV24-1; j_call: TRBJ1-5
cdr3_nt: TGTGCCAGCAGCTTAGGGAATCCCTACGAGCAGTACTTC; cdr3_aa: CASSLGNPYEQYF; clone_size: many; d_call: .; v_call: TRBV7-9; j_call: TRBJ2-7
cdr3_nt: TGTGCCAGCAGCCAAGTTGGACAGGCCAACAATGAGCAGTACTTC; cdr3_aa: CASSQVGQANNEQYF; clone_size: .; d_call: TRBD1; v_call: TRBV3-1; j_call: TRBJ2-5
cdr3_nt: TGTGCCAGTAGCTTGGGGGACAGAGAAGTAAACACTGAAGCTTTCTTT; cdr3_aa: CASSLGDREVNTEAFF; clone_size: .; d_call: TRBD1; v_call: TRBV7-9; j_call: TRBJ1-1
cdr3_nt: TGTGCCAGCAGGAACAAGGGTAGCAATGAGCAGTACTTC; cdr3_aa: CASRNKGSNEQYF; clone_size: .; d_call: .; v_call: TRBV14; j_call: TRBJ2-7
cdr3_nt: TGCGCCAGCAGCTTGGCCGTCGGACAGACCCAGTACTTC; cdr3_aa: CASSLAVGQTQYF; clone_size: .; d_call: .; v_call: TRBV5-1; j_call: TRBJ2-5
cdr3_nt: TGCAGTGCTAGTCCGGCGGTCGCTAACTATGGCTACACCTTC; cdr3_aa: CSASPAVANYGYTF; clone_size: .; d_call: .; v_call: TRBV20-1; j_call: TRBJ1-2
cdr3_nt: TGCGCCAGCAGCCAAGGTCATGGAATTAATGAAAAACTGTTTTTT; cdr3_aa: CASSQGHGINEKLFF; clone_size: .; d_call: .; v_call: TRBV4-1; j_call: TRBJ1-4
cdr3_nt: TGTGCCATCAGTGAGTTCTCAGGGCGTGAACAGTACTTC; cdr3_aa: CAISEFSGREQYF; clone_size: many; d_call: .; v_call: TRBV10-3; j_call: TRBJ2-5
cdr3_nt: TGTGCCAGCAGTGAATCGACAGGGGCAACTAATGAAAAACTGTTTTTT; cdr3_aa: CASSESTGATNEKLFF; clone_size: .; d_call: TRBD1; v_call: TRBV6-1; j_call: TRBJ1-4
cdr3_nt: TGTGCCGCCGCTAGATTTGGCAATGAGCAGTTCTTC; cdr3_aa: CAAARFGNEQFF; clone_size: .; d_call: .; v_call: TRBV15; j_call: TRBJ2-1
cdr3_nt: TGTGCCTGGAGTTTGCCGTACAATGAGCAGTTCTTC; cdr3_aa: CAWSLPYNEQFF; clone_size: .; d_call: .; v_call: TRBV30; j_call: TRBJ2-1
cdr3_nt: TGTGTCAGCAGCCAAGAGGCGACGGCGAACTATGGCTACACCTTC; cdr3_aa: CVSSQEATANYGYTF; clone_size: .; d_call: .; v_call: TRBV3-1; j_call: TRBJ1-2
cdr3_nt: TGTGCCAGCAGTTTAGCATATGGGCATGGTCGATCTGGGGGCGCCGATTCACCCCTCCACTTT; cdr3_aa: CASSLAYGHGRSGGADSPLHF; clone_size: .; d_call: .; v_call: TRBV12-3/TRBV12-4; j_call: TRBJ1-6
cdr3_nt: TGTGCCAGCAGTTTGATGACGGCCGGAGAGAATTCACCCCTCCACTTT; cdr3_aa: CASSLMTAGENSPLHF; clone_size: .; d_call: .; v_call: TRBV28; j_call: TRBJ1-6
cdr3_nt: TGCGCCAGCACCCTGGGAACAGGGCACAATGAGCAGTTCTTC; cdr3_aa: CASTLGTGHNEQFF; clone_size: few; d_call: .; v_call: TRBV4-1; j_call: TRBJ2-1
cdr3_nt: TGTGCCAGCATTTTCGCGGGGGGTCACGGCCCCGGGGAGCTGTTTTTT; cdr3_aa: CASIFAGGHGPGELFF; clone_size: .; d_call: TRBD2; v_call: TRBV6-2/TRBV6-3; j_call: TRBJ2-2
cdr3_nt: TGCAGTGCCTTAAGCGGGAGCTCCTACAATAAGCAGTTCTTC; cdr3_aa: CSALSGSSYNKQFF; clone_size: .; d_call: TRBD2; v_call: TRBV20-1; j_call: TRBJ2-1
cdr3_nt: TGTGCCAGCAGCTCCCCACAGGGACCCTACGAGCAGTACTTC; cdr3_aa: CASSSPQGPYEQYF; clone_size: few; d_call: .; v_call: TRBV6-5; j_call: TRBJ2-7
cdr3_nt: TGTGCCAGCAGTTTAGGTCGGCGATACGAGCAGTACTTC; cdr3_aa: CASSLGRRYEQYF; clone_size: many; d_call: .; v_call: TRBV12-3/TRBV12-4; j_call: TRBJ2-7
cdr3_nt: TGTGCCAGCAGCCCGACAGGCGGTGTCGGCAATGAGCAGTTCTTC; cdr3_aa: CASSPTGGVGNEQFF; clone_size: few; d_call: .; v_call: TRBV11-2; j_call: TRBJ2-1
cdr3_nt: TGCGCCAGCAGCCAAGATCTGGCGGGGGGGCCCAAAGATACGCAGTATTTT; cdr3_aa: CASSQDLAGGPKDTQYF; clone_size: .; d_call: TRBD2; v_call: TRBV4-3; j_call: TRBJ2-3
cdr3_nt: TGTGCCAGCAGTCTACCGGGGTCCCAGGGAGGAACCCAGTACTTC; cdr3_aa: CASSLPGSQGGTQYF; clone_size: .; d_call: .; v_call: TRBV25-1; j_call: TRBJ2-7
cdr3_nt: TGCAGTGCTAGAGATGACGACACTGAAGCTTTCTTT; cdr3_aa: CSARDDDTEAFF; clone_size: .; d_call: .; v_call: TRBV20-1; j_call: TRBJ1-1
cdr3_nt: TGTGCCACCAGTGATACAGGGGCTGGCGGGGGGGCCTACAATGAGCAGTTCTTC; cdr3_aa: CATSDTGAGGGAYNEQFF; clone_size: once; d_call: TRBD2; v_call: TRBV24-1; j_call: TRBJ2-1
cdr3_nt: TGTGCCAGCAGTTCTAGACAGGGTCTGAGTGAAAAACTGTTTTTT; cdr3_aa: CASSSRQGLSEKLFF; clone_size: few; d_call: TRBD1; v_call: TRBV7-9; j_call: TRBJ1-4